Below, 16 T cell receptor beta chains from the same sample are listed, as sequenced in a study of T cells in Graves' hyperthyroidism and ophthalmopathy. TCR beta CDR3 sequences were amplified from RNA transcripts. HTBI primers were used for first-round RT-PCR of the TCR CDR3. TCRdb analysed the multiplex PCR reads with MiXCR anew, one entry per CDR3 protein. The sample lists about 840,000 distinct CDR3 sequences, over 35% seen once, with more than 7% in the top ten. The specimen sequenced was blood. The receptors derive from a man in his late teens or twenties with Graves' hyperthyroidism.

This clonotype was observed a few times. This chain links TRBV11-2 with TRBJ2-5; D perhaps matches TRBD1 (6 bases). The germline CDR1 and CDR2 sequences are SGHAT and FQNNGV. V lost 5 bases, J lost 1 base, and 11 bases lay in between. This CDR3 contains 14 residues. CDR3: CASSQQGIQETQYF. CDR3 sequence (DNA): TGTGCCAGCAGCCAACAGGGCATCCAAGAGACCCAGTACTTC.

This clonotype was counted at least ten times. The rearrangement uses TRBV12-3 or TRBV12-4 and TRBJ1-5; a possible D gene is TRBD1 (5 bases). The CDR3 covers 15 residues. V lost 5 bases and J lost 6, with 17 bases in between. CDR3 in DNA: TGTGCCAGCAGTCCTAGGGACCGGACGGCTCAGCCCCAGCATTTT. It translates to CASSPRDRTAQPQHF.

This clonotype appeared many times. The rearrangement uses TRBV20-1 and TRBJ1-5, with 7 bases matching TRBD1. The CDR3 consists of 12 residues. The germline CDR1 and CDR2 sequences are DFQATT and SNEGSKA (reference sequence). Unmatched junction bases numbered 12, after V lost 4 bases and J lost 15 bases. The CDR3 sequence: CSATKGQGERHF. In DNA, the CDR3 is TGCAGTGCTACGAAGGGGCAGGGGGAACGGCATTTT.

V is TRBV7-9 and J is TRBJ2-5; D might be TRBD2 (6 bases). CDR1 is SEHNR and CDR2 is FQNEAQ in the germline V gene (reference sequence). The CDR3 runs to 15 residues. V was trimmed by 2 bases and J by 4 bases, leaving 14 bases between them. CDR3 loop: CASSLYGGERETQYF. The DNA for the CDR3 is TGTGCCAGCAGCTTATACGGCGGGGAGCGAGAGACCCAGTACTTC.

This clonotype was counted many times. The V gene is TRBV20-1, the J gene TRBJ1-1, with 8 bases lining up with TRBD1. The CDR3 totals 15 residues. Germline CDR1 and CDR2: DFQATT and SNEGSKA (reference sequence). After removal of 1 base from V and 3 bases from J, the junction contained 7 bases not matched to a gene. DNA of the CDR3: TGCAGTGCTAGAGTTTTCGGACAGGGTGACACTGAAGCTTTCTTT. This encodes CSARVFGQGDTEAFF.

Concerning this clonotype: A much larger clonotype is one base distant, so this may be a read error. V and J are TRBV29-1 and TRBJ2-7; the match to TRBD2 covers 8 bases. The V gene's germline CDR1 is SQVTM and CDR2 ANQGSEA. The CDR3 length is 15 residues. The CDR3 sequence: CSVLSGGTASSEQYF. In nucleotides, the CDR3 is TGCAGCGTTCTCTCGGGGGGGACGGCGTCCTCCGAGCAGTACTTC.

The chain combines TRBV6-5 with TRBJ2-7; 9 bases are shared with TRBD1. With 2 bases clipped from V and 5 bases from J, the junction kept 13 bases outside the gene matches. The CDR3 sequence is 17 residues long. CDR1 and CDR2 (germline): MNHEY, SVGAGI. The DNA of the CDR3 is TGTGCCAGCAGTTACACGGTTTCCGGGACAGGGTCCAACGAGCAGTACTTC. This encodes CASSYTVSGTGSNEQYF.

This clonotype has at least ten counts. The V call is TRBV2, the J call TRBJ2-2; 7 bases match TRBD1. The CDR3 has 14 residues. The V segment lost 8 bases and the J segment 4 bases; nucleotides outside the gene matches: 7. Germline V gives CDR1 SNHLY, CDR2 FYNNEI. CDR3 protein: CASGRQGATGELFF. The CDR3 coding sequence is TGTGCCAGCGGGAGACAGGGAGCCACCGGGGAGCTGTTTTTT.

The gene calls are TRBV6-6 and TRBJ2-7; D possibly corresponds to TRBD1 (5 bases). CDR3 size: 13 residues. The germline V gene encodes CDR1 MNHNY and CDR2 SVGAGI (reference sequence). The V end lost 5 bases, the J end lost 5 bases, and 13 bases lay between the germline ends. The DNA for the CDR3 is TGTGCCAGCAGTATCTCCAGGGTCCACGAGCAGTACTTC. This sequence encodes CASSISRVHEQYF.

This clonotype has just a few counts. V is TRBV4-1 and J is TRBJ2-7; the match to TRBD2 covers 7 bases. CDR1 is MGHRA, CDR2 YSYEKL, per germline. The CDR3 has 14 residues. The V segment lost 0 bases and the J segment 5 bases; nucleotides outside the gene matches: 4. CDR3 amino acids: CASSQEGGDDEQYF. In DNA form, the CDR3 reads TGCGCCAGCAGCCAAGAGGGAGGGGACGACGAGCAGTACTTC.

Points on this clonotype: At one end the junction does not follow the germline gene, possibly because of a read error. The chain has TRBV29-1 and TRBJ2-2; D gene ambiguous. The CDR3 is 12 residues long. Looked up from germline, CDR1 is SQVTM and CDR2 is ANQGSEA. Here the CDR3 reads CSLGQNTGELFF. The DNA for the CDR3 is TGCAGCTTAGGTCAGAACACTGGGGAGCTGTTTTTT.

This clonotype was detected a few times. The chain is built from TRBV2 and TRBJ1-2; D possibly corresponds to TRBD1 (5 bases). Germline lookup yields CDR1 SNHLY and CDR2 FYNNEI. The CDR3 is 17 amino acids. V was clipped by 4 bases and J by 8 bases, with 26 bases between them. CDR3 protein: CASSARGAGTAGGGYTF. The CDR3 DNA is TGTGCCAGCAGTGCCCGCGGGGCCGGGACGGCTGGCGGAGGCTACACCTTC.

The chain uses TRBV25-1 and TRBJ2-7, with 10 bases lining up with TRBD2. CDR1 and CDR2 from the germline V gene are MGHDK and SYGVNS. The CDR3 extends over 14 amino acids. The trim removed 7 bases at V and 3 bases at J, leaving 6 bases unmatched. CDR3 amino acids: CASIKLAGVYEQYF. In DNA form, the CDR3 reads TGTGCCAGCATTAAGCTAGCGGGGGTCTACGAGCAGTACTTC.

The chain joins TRBV5-1 to TRBJ1-1; 9 positions match TRBD1. CDR3 length: 15 residues. CDR1 is SGHRS and CDR2 is YFSETQ in the germline V gene. Trimming took 3 bases from V and 10 from J; bases not matched to a gene: 13. DNA for the CDR3: TGCGCCAGCAGCTCCGTACAGGGGGCGCGAATTGGAGCTTTCTTT. It codes for CASSSVQGARIGAFF.

There are a few counts of this clonotype. At one end, the junction sequence differs from germline, possibly due to a read error. CDR3 coding DNA: TGCGCCAGCAGCCATACAGCGAACACTGAAGCTTTCTTT. Translation gives CASSHTANTEAFF. The chain has TRBV7-2 and TRBJ1-1; D not resolved. This CDR3 region has 13 residues. Germline V gives CDR1 SGHTA, CDR2 FQGNSA.

In this sample, this clonotype turned up many times. J is TRBJ1-5 and V is TRBV7-9; D is possibly TRBD1 (5 bases). CDR3 size: 13 residues. V gave up 7 bases and J gave up 1 base, with 8 bases separating them. The germline V gene has CDR1 SEHNR and CDR2 FQNEAQ (reference sequence). The CDR3 region is CASTWGSNQPQHF. The DNA of the CDR3 is TGTGCCAGCACCTGGGGCAGCAATCAGCCCCAGCATTTT.